This T cell receptor (beta chain) was captured in a study of blood T cell repertoires in COVID-19. Across the whole study: Acute-phase and convalescent COVID-19 samples originated in the United States, Italy and Spain. The analysed material was cDNA or gDNA that came from T cells, B-cell-depleted T cells, or PBMCs.

Source study methods: Amplification of reference gene primers provided the estimated nucleated cell counts. Only in-frame clones appear in the TCRdb table, and some are missing; sequencing was by immunoSEQ multiplex PCR. V and J calls and clone size are those listed in that table; D and trimming were worked out from the DNA. The sample has roughly 80,000 clones, approximately 76% seen once. This clone was picked up one time. The CDR3 extends over 13 amino acids. The germline CDR1 and CDR2 sequences are SGHTA and FQGNSA. J gave up 7 bases and V 2 bases, and 0 bases lay outside the gene matches. This chain links TRBV7-2 with TRBJ1-4; the match to TRBD1 covers 8 bases. The sequenced material came from peripheral blood. The receptor was isolated from a man between 65 and 79 years old with active or convalescent COVID-19. The CDR3 spells CASSLQGAEKLFF. The CDR3 DNA reads as TGTGCCAGCAGCTTACAGGGGGCTGAAAAACTGTTTTTT.